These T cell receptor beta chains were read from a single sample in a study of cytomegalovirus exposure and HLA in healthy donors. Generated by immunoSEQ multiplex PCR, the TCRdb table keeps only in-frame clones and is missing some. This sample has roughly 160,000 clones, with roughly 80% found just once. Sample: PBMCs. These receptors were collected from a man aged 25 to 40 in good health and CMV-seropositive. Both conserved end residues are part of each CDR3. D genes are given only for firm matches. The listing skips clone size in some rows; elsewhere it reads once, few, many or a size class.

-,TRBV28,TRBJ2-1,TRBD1,TGTGCCAGCAGCTCCGGGACAGGGGGGTCCAATGAGCAGTTCTTC,CASSSGTGGSNEQFF
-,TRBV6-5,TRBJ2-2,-,TGTGCCAGCAGCAGAACAGGGAACACCGGGGAGCTGTTTTTT,CASSRTGNTGELFF
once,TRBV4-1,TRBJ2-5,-,TGCGCCAGCAGCCAAGTAGCGGAGACCCAGTACTTC,CASSQVAETQYF
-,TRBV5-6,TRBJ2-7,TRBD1,TGTGCCAGCAGCTTACCAGAGGGGGCCGAGCAGTACTTC,CASSLPEGAEQYF
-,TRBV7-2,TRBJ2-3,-,TGTGCCAGCAGCTTAGAGGCCCAGCGGGTTAGCACAGATACGCAGTATTTT,CASSLEAQRVSTDTQYF
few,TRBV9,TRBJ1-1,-,TGTGCCAGCAGCGTAGGGTCGTCCCCCACAGGGTTCGAAGCTTTCTTT,CASSVGSSPTGFEAFF
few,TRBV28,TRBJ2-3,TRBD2,TGTGCCAGCAGTTCGCCGACTAGCGGGGGGGCCTCTACGCAGTATTTT,CASSSPTSGGASTQYF
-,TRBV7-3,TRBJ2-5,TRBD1,TGTGCCAGCAGCAGGGACAGGGAAGAGACCCAGTACTTC,CASSRDREETQYF
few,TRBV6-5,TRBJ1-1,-,TGTGCCAGCAGTTACCTAACCGGCGGCACTGAAGCTTTCTTT,CASSYLTGGTEAFF
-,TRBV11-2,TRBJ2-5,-,TGTGCCAGCAGCTTAGAGAGGGTAGAGACCCAGTACTTC,CASSLERVETQYF
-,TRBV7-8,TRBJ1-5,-,TGTGCCAGCAGCTTAGGGGCCGGGGGCAATCAGCCCCAGCATTTT,CASSLGAGGNQPQHF
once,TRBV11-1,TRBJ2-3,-,TGTGCCAGCAGCTTAGTTTCGGGATCCCCAACAGATACGCAGTATTTT,CASSLVSGSPTDTQYF
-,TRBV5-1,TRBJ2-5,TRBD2,TGCGCCAGCACCTGGGCGGGGGTCGGTGAGACCCAGTACTTC,CASTWAGVGETQYF
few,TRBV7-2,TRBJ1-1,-,TGTGCCAGCAGCTTAGGTAGGGGGATGAACACTGAAGCTTTCTTT,CASSLGRGMNTEAFF
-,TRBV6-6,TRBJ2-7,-,TGTGCCAGCAGTTACTCGGGCAGAACCTACGAGCAGTACTTC,CASSYSGRTYEQYF
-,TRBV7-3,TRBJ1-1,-,TGTGCCAGCAGCTCATCAGGGAACACTGAAGCTTTCTTT,CASSSSGNTEAFF
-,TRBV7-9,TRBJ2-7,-,TGTGCCAGCAGTAACGACGCGGGGCACTACGAGCAGTACTTC,CASSNDAGHYEQYF
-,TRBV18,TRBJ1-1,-,TGTGCCAGCTCACCTTCGGGGACTCGGGTGGCCACTGAAGCTTTCTTT,CASSPSGTRVATEAFF
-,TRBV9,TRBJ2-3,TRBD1,TGTGCCAGCAGCGCTCGACAGGGTCGAGAAACAGATACGCAGTATTTT,CASSARQGRETDTQYF
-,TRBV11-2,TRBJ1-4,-,TGTGCCAGCAGCTTCGGGGGAGGGGAAAAACTGTTTTTT,CASSFGGGEKLFF
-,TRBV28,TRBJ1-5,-,TGTGCCAGCAGTTTGGGTAGTGGGCACAATCAGCCCCAGCATTTT,CASSLGSGHNQPQHF
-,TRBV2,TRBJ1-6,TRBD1,TGTGCCAGCGGGGGGGACAGGGGGTTTATCAATTCACCCCTCCACTTT,CASGGDRGFINSPLHF
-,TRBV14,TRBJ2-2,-,TGTGCCAGCAGCCGGACGGGGACCGGGGAGCTGTTTTTT,CASSRTGTGELFF
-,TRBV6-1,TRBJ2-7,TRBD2,TGTGCCAGCAAATTTTCTAGCGGGTCCGCCTACGAGCAGTACTTC,CASKFSSGSAYEQYF
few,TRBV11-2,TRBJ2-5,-,TGTGCCAGCAGGAGGACAGAAGAGACCCAGTACTTC,CASRRTEETQYF
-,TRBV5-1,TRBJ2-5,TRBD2,TGCGCCAGCAGCTGGAGGCTAGCGGGGGACCAAGAGACCCAGTACTTC,CASSWRLAGDQETQYF
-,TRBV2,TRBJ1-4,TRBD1,TGTGCCAGCAGTGATGCGGCAGGGGGTGAAAAACTGTTTTTT,CASSDAAGGEKLFF
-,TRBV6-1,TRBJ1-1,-,TGTGCCAGCACCAAAAACACTGAAGCTTTCTTT,CASTKNTEAFF
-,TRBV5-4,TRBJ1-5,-,TGTGCCAGCAGCTTGGCCTTTAGCAATCAGCCCCAGCATTTT,CASSLAFSNQPQHF
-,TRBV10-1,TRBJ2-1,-,TGCGCCAGCAGTGAGAACCAGGGGCGGGAGCAGTTCTTC,CASSENQGREQFF
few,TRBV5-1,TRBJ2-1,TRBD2,TGCGCCAGCAGCTTGGACCCTCTAGCGGGGCGGGGCGGGGAGCAGTTCTTC,CASSLDPLAGRGGEQFF
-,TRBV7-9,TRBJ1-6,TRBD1,TGTGCCAGCAGTTATGACAGGGGTCCTAGGTCACCCCTCCACTTT,CASSYDRGPRSPLHF
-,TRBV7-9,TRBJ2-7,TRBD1,TGTGCCAGCAGCTTACCTTCCGGGACAGGGGAGTACGAGCAGTACTTC,CASSLPSGTGEYEQYF
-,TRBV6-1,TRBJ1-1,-,TGTGCCAGCAGTGAAGCCCGGGGTGAAGCTTTCTTT,CASSEARGEAFF
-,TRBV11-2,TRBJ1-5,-,TGTGCCAGCAGCTTGTCGGTAGGAGGTCAGCCCCAGCATTTT,CASSLSVGGQPQHF
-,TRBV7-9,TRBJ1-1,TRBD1,TGTGCCAGCAGCTTAGATGGACAGGCGGACCCCGAAGCTTTCTTT,CASSLDGQADPEAFF
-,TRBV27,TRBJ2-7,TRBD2,TGTGCCAGCAGTACACTAGGACTAGCCTACGAGCAGTACTTC,CASSTLGLAYEQYF
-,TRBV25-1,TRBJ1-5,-,TGTGCCAGCAGTGACTCCAATCAGCCCCAGCATTTT,CASSDSNQPQHF
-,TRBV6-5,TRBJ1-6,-,TGTGCCAGCACGCTACAGGGCGCACCCCTCCACTTT,CASTLQGAPLHF
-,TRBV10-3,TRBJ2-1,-,TGTGCCATCAGTGGGGGACTTTCCAATGAGCAGTTCTTC,CAISGGLSNEQFF
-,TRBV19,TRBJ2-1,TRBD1,TGTGCCAGTAGCCCATGGACAGGGGGCCCTGAGCAGTTCTTC,CASSPWTGGPEQFF
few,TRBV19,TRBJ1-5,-,TGTGCCAGTAGTAGGACAGAATTCAATCAGCCCCAGCATTTT,CASSRTEFNQPQHF
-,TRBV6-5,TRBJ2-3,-,TGTGCCAGCAGAGGGGGGGACACTAGCACAGATACGCAGTATTTT,CASRGGDTSTDTQYF
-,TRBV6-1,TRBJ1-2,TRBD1,TGTGCCAGCATCCCCATACCGGGACAGGGCGATGGCTACACCTTC,CASIPIPGQGDGYTF
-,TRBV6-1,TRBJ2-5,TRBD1,TGTGCCAGCACAGGGGGCGAGGAGACCCAGTACTTC,CASTGGEETQYF
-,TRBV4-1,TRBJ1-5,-,TGCGCCAGCAGCCAACCGCGCCAGGGCAATCAGCCCCAGCATTTT,CASSQPRQGNQPQHF
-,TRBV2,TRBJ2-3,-,TGTGCCAGCAGTGGGGCAGGCCCCACAGATACGCAGTATTTT,CASSGAGPTDTQYF
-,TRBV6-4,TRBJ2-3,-,TGTGCCAGCAGTGACTCACGGGGAGGCACAGATACGCAGTATTTT,CASSDSRGGTDTQYF
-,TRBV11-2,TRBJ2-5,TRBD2,TGTGCCAGCAGCCAGCCGGGGCGGGGGGCCCAAGAGACCCAGTACTTC,CASSQPGRGAQETQYF
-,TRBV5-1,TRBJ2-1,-,TGCGCCAGCAGCTTAGAGGTGGTTGGTGAGCAGTTCTTC,CASSLEVVGEQFF
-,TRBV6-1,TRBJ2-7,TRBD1,TGTGCCAGCAGTTTGGACAGGGTAGACAACGAGCAGTACTTC,CASSLDRVDNEQYF
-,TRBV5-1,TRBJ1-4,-,TGCGCCAGCAGCTTGGCCGTCCGCCAGAATGAAAAACTGTTTTTT,CASSLAVRQNEKLFF
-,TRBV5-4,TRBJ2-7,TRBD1,TGTGCCAGCAGCGGCACCGGGACAGGGGGCTACGAGCAGTACTTC,CASSGTGTGGYEQYF
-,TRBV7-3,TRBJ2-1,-,TGTGCCAGCAGCTTAGGGAGCAGGAGCTCCTACAATGAGCAGTTCTTC,CASSLGSRSSYNEQFF
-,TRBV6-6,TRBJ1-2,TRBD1,TGTGCCAGCACTATGGACAGGAACTATGGCTACACCTTC,CASTMDRNYGYTF